This T cell receptor beta chain was obtained from a study of T cell repertoires in ileal Crohn's disease. Time point meaning: inflamed ileum from the surgical specimen. Deletions cut 1 base from V and 0 bases from J, with 12 bases between. There are 16 residues in the CDR3. Germline CDR1 SGHDN, CDR2 FVKESK. Clones were read by immunoSEQ multiplex PCR, and TCRdb kept only the in-frame ones, dropping some. The table has some 16,000 clones, roughly 90% seen once. Material for sequencing was ileal tissue. The sequence derives from an adult with Crohn's disease. V usage is TRBV14 and J usage is TRBJ1-1; the D is unclear. The chain's CDR3 is CASSQAQVLMNTEAFF. The CDR3 DNA reads as TGTGCCAGCAGCCAAGCCCAGGTTCTCATGAACACTGAAGCTTTCTTT.